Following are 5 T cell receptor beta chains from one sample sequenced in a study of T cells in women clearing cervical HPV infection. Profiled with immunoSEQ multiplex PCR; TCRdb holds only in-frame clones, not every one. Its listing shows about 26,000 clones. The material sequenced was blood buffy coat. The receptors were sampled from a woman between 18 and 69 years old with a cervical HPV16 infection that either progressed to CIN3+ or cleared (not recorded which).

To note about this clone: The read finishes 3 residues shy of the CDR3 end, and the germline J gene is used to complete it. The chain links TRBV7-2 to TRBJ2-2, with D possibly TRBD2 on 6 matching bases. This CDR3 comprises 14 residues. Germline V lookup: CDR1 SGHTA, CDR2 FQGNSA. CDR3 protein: CASSLGGDNEKLFF. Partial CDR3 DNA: TGTGCCAGCAGCTTAGGGGGGGATAATGAAAAG.

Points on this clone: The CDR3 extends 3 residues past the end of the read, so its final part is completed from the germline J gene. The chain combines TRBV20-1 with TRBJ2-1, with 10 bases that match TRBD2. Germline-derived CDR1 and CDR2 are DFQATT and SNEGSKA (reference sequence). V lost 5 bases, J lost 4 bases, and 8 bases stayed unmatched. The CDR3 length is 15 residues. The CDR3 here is CSAVPGTSVYNEQFF. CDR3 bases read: TGCAGTGCTGTCCCTGGGACTAGCGTGTACAATGAG.

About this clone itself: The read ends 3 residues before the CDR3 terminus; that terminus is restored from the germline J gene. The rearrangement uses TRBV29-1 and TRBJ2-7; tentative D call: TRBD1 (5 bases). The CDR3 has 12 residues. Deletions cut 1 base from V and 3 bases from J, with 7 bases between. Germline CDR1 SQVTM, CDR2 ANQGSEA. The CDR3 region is CSVEGQYYEQYF. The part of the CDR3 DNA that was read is TGCAGCGTTGAAGGACAGTACTACGAG.

Partial CDR3 DNA: TGTGCCATCAGAGTGTCGCAAGGGGGTCTGGGCGAG. Protein: CAIRVSQGGLGE. The whole CDR3 protein is CAIRVSQGGLGEQYF. The chain couples TRBV10-3 to TRBJ2-7; maybe TRBD1 (6 bases). The read halts 3 residues ahead of the CDR3 end, with the missing end drawn from the germline J gene. V lost 6 bases and J lost 6, with 21 bases in between. There are 15 residues in the CDR3. Germline V gene lookup returns CDR1 ENHRY and CDR2 SYGVKD.

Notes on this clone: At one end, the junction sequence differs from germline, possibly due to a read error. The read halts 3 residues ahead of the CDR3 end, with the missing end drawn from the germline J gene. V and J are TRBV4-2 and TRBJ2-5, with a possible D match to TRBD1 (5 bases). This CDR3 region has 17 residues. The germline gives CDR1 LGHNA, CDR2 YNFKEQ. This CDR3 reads CASSQEFAGLYRETQYF. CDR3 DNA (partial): TGCGCCAGCAGCCAAGAGTTCGCAGGGTTGTATAGGGAGACC.